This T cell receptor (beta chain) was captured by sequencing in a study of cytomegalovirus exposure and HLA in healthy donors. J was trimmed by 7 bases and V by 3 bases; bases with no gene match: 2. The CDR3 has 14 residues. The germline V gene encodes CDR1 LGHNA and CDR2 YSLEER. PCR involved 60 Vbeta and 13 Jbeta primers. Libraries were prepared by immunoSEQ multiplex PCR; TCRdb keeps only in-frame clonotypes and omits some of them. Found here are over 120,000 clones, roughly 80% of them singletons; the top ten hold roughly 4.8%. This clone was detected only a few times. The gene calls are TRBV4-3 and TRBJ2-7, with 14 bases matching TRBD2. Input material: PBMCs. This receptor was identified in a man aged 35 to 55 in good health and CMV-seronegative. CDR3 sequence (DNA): TGCGCCAGCAGCCAGGGGACTAGCGGGGGTGAGCAGTACTTC. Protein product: CASSQGTSGGEQYF.